This TCR beta chain was profiled in a study of graft-versus-host responses after intestinal transplantation. Germline CDR1 is SGHTS and CDR2 is YDEGEE. The V gene end was trimmed by 6 bases and the J gene end by 8 bases; junction bases not matched to a gene: 13. The CDR3 covers 14 residues. With regard to this clone: Its antigen remains unidentified.

The repertoire was sequenced with immunoSEQ multiplex PCR; TCRdb's copy has only in-frame clones and lacks some. The table shows 85,000 to 100,000 clones, with around 93% occurring only once. This rearrangement joins TRBV5-8 to TRBJ1-2; 7 bases map to TRBD1. The specimen was unstimulated CD8+ T cells sorted from spleen or lymph node cells, collected before transplant. The receptor's source is a human donor who was the organ donor for an intestinal transplant. The CDR3 bases are TGTGCCAGCACCTCGGACAGGTCGGAAGTGGGCTACACCTTC. As protein: CASTSDRSEVGYTF.